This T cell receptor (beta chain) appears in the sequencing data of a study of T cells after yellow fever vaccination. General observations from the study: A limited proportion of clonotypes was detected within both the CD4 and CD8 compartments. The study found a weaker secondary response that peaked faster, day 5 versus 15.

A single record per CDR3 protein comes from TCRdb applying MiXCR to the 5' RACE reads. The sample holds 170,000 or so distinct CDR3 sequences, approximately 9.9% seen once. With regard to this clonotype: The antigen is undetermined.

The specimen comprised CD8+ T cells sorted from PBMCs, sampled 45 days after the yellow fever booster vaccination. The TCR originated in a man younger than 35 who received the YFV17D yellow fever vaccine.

The CDR3 region is CASSRNRGANTGELFF. The CDR3 bases are TGTGCCAGCAGCAGAAACAGGGGCGCGAACACCGGGGAGCTGTTTTTT. V usage is TRBV7-8 and J usage is TRBJ2-2; 7 bases fit TRBD1. CDR3 length equals 16 residues. V shed 5 bases, J shed 0 bases, and the junction held 6 bases outside the gene matches. Per the germline V gene, CDR1 is SGHVS and CDR2 is FQNEAQ. Full variable domain (remainder filled in from reference TRBV7-8 and TRBJ2-2): GAGVSQSPRYKVAKRGQDVALRCDPISGHVSLFWYQQALGQGPEFLTYFQNEAQLDKSGLPSDRFFAERPEGSVSTLKIQRTQQEDSAVYLCASSRNRGANTGELFFGEGSRLTVL.